Shown below are 25 T cell receptor beta chains from a single sample sequenced in a study of cytomegalovirus exposure and HLA in healthy donors. 13 Jbeta primers and 60 Vbeta primers were used for the PCR. Some clones are missing from TCRdb's copy, which holds only in-frame ones; the method was immunoSEQ multiplex PCR. The sample includes 120,000 to 150,000 clones, about 80% seen only once; the top ten take about 2.2%. Material: PBMCs. The receptors derive from a man aged 25-45 years in good health and CMV-seronegative.

V gene TRBV2 combines with J gene TRBJ1-2; D remains unclear. Per the germline V gene, CDR1 is SNHLY and CDR2 is FYNNEI. V was trimmed by 8 bases and J by 8 bases, leaving 15 bases between them. The CDR3 is 12 residues long. This CDR3 is CASYFGEKGYTF. Here the CDR3 DNA reads TGTGCCAGCTACTTCGGGGAAAAAGGCTACACCTTC.

Turning to this clone: A junction end diverges from the germline sequence, so it may reflect a read error. J is TRBJ2-1 and V is TRBV7-9; the D gene is possibly TRBD1 (5 bases). CDR1 is SEHNR and CDR2 is FQNEAQ in the germline V gene (reference sequence). This CDR3 is built from 18 residues. Written as DNA, the CDR3 is TGTTCCAGCAGCTCTTACTACAGACAGCCCAGCTCCTACAATGAGCAGTTCTTC. Protein product: CSSSSYYRQPSSYNEQFF. Full variable domain (remainder filled in from reference TRBV7-9 and TRBJ2-1): DTGVSQNPRHKITKRGQNVTFRCDPISEHNRLYWYRQTLGQGPEFLTYFQNEAQLEKSRLLSDRFSAERPKGSFSTLEIQRTEQGDSAMYLCSSSSYYRQPSSYNEQFFGPGTRLTVL.

This rearrangement joins TRBV5-1 to TRBJ2-3; D might be TRBD2 (6 bases). Germline V gives CDR1 SGHRS, CDR2 YFSETQ. V lost 7 bases to trimming and J lost 1 base, with 13 bases between them. There are 14 residues in the CDR3. The DNA of the CDR3 is TGCGCCAGCTGTGTGGGGACTGGCACAGATACGCAGTATTTT. Amino acid sequence: CASCVGTGTDTQYF. Full variable domain (rest looked up from reference TRBV5-1 and TRBJ2-3): KAGVTQTPRYLIKTRGQQVTLSCSPISGHRSVSWYQQTPGQGLQFLFEYFSETQRNKGNFPGRFSGRQFSNSRSEMNVSTLELGDSALYLCASCVGTGTDTQYFGPGTRLTVL.

The chain links TRBV5-4 to TRBJ2-7; 7 nucleotides align to TRBD1. Per the germline V gene, CDR1 is SGHNT and CDR2 is YYREEE (reference sequence). V was clipped by 2 bases and J by 1 base; unmatched bases: 0. The CDR3 covers 13 residues. CDR3 residues: CASSLQGSYEQYF. DNA for the CDR3: TGTGCCAGCAGCTTACAGGGGTCCTACGAGCAGTACTTC. The full variable domain, with the rest looked up from reference TRBV5-4 and TRBJ2-7, is ETGVTQSPTHLIKTRGQQVTLRCSSQSGHNTVSWYQQALGQGPQFIFQYYREEENGRGNFPPRFSGLQFPNYSSELNVNALELDDSALYLCASSLQGSYEQYFGPGTRLTVT.

The V and J genes are TRBV27 and TRBJ1-2, with D perhaps matching TRBD1 (6 bases). Germline loops: CDR1 MNHEY, CDR2 SMNVEV (reference sequence). The CDR3 totals 15 residues. Trimming shortened V by 5 bases and J by 1 base, and 14 bases separated the two germline ends. CDR3 sequence: CASSQKTGHNYGYTF. CDR3 bases: TGTGCCAGCAGTCAAAAGACAGGCCATAACTATGGCTACACCTTC.

The chain combines TRBV4-1 with TRBJ2-3, with 14 bases lining up with TRBD2. There are 18 residues in the CDR3. Germline V gives CDR1 MGHRA, CDR2 YSYEKL. The trim removed 1 base at V and 4 bases at J, leaving 7 bases unmatched. The CDR3: CASSQAGGLAGEADTQYF. The CDR3 DNA follows: TGCGCCAGCAGCCAAGCTGGGGGACTAGCGGGGGAGGCAGATACGCAGTATTTT.

The V and J genes are TRBV29-1 and TRBJ1-2; possibly TRBD1 for D (6 bases). The CDR3 is 13 amino acids. From germline, CDR1 is SQVTM and CDR2 ANQGSEA. Between the trimmed V and J ends, which lost 4 bases and 0 bases, there was a span of 9 bases. The DNA of the CDR3 is TGCAGCGTTGCCAGGGGACCTAACTATGGCTACACCTTC. Protein: CSVARGPNYGYTF. The entire variable domain, with the rest obtained from reference TRBV29-1 and TRBJ1-2, is as follows: SAVISQKPSRDICQRGTSLTIQCQVDSQVTMMFWYRQQPGQSLTLIATANQGSEATYESGFVIDKFPISRPNLTFSTLTVSNMSPEDSSIYLCSVARGPNYGYTFGSGTRLTVV.

In its sample, this clone was seen a few times. V and J are TRBV27 and TRBJ1-1, with 9 bases identical to TRBD1. The germline V gene encodes CDR1 MNHEY and CDR2 SMNVEV (reference sequence). This CDR3 spans 13 amino acids. V shed 6 bases, J shed 7 bases, and the junction held 6 bases outside the gene matches. CDR3: CASSIRQGGEAFF. The CDR3, as DNA: TGTGCCAGCAGCATCAGACAGGGGGGTGAAGCTTTCTTT.

This clone was observed a single time. The chain has TRBV9 and TRBJ1-3; 11 positions agree with TRBD1. From germline, CDR1 is SGDLS and CDR2 YYNGEE. With V trimmed by 7 bases and J by 0 bases, 12 bases remained unmatched. This CDR3 spans 18 amino acids. The CDR3: CASGGDRGIGLSGNTIYF. CDR3 DNA sequence: TGTGCCAGCGGAGGGGACAGGGGGATTGGACTCTCTGGAAACACCATATATTTT.

The chain has TRBV27 and TRBJ2-3; D is possibly TRBD1 (6 bases). V was clipped by 7 bases and J by 7 bases, with 9 bases between them. The CDR3 has 11 residues. Germline V gene data show CDR1 as MNHEY and CDR2 as SMNVEV (reference sequence). The CDR3 loop reads CASKGVNTQYF. CDR3 bases: TGTGCCAGCAAGGGGGTAAATACGCAGTATTTT.

The chain links TRBV25-1 to TRBJ1-4; D remains unclear. CDR3 length equals 15 residues. With 2 bases removed from V and 8 bases from J, the gap between germline ends came to 15 bases. CDR1 is MGHDK and CDR2 is SYGVNS in the germline V gene. CDR3 bases: TGTGCCAGCAGTGAACTAACCGGGATGGAGGAAAAACTGTTTTTT. It translates to CASSELTGMEEKLFF.

A remark on this clone: Its ends do not fully match the called genes, so a read error is possible. The gene calls are TRBV7-9 and TRBJ2-7; no definite D call. This CDR3 is built from 13 residues. The V gene's germline CDR1 is SEHNR and CDR2 FQNEAQ (reference sequence). The CDR3 DNA reads as TGTGCCAGCAGCTTACTGGGCAAGCCCGCAATAGACTTC. Translating it yields CASSLLGKPAIDF.

The chain recombines TRBV5-1 with TRBJ2-2; 8 bases align to TRBD1. V lost 4 bases to trimming and J lost 4 bases; unmatched junction nucleotides: 9. The CDR3 has 16 amino acids. Germline V gene sequence: CDR1 SGHRS, CDR2 YFSETQ. The CDR3 DNA reads TGCGCCAGCAGCCCCGACAGGGGTTCGGGCACCGGGGAGCTGTTTTTT. Encoded protein: CASSPDRGSGTGELFF.

The gene calls are TRBV9 and TRBJ2-5; TRBD2 matches at 7 bases. CDR1 SGDLS and CDR2 YYNGEE come from the germline V gene. CDR3 size: 16 residues. With 6 bases clipped from V and 5 bases from J, the junction kept 16 bases outside the gene matches. CDR3 protein: CASNPSPGLGGETQYF. The DNA of the CDR3 is TGTGCCAGCAACCCCTCCCCGGGCTTGGGGGGGGAGACCCAGTACTTC.

The genes are TRBV19 and TRBJ1-5, with TRBD1 matching over 9 bases. CDR1 LNHDA and CDR2 SQIVND come from the germline V gene (reference sequence). Losses at the gene ends were 7 bases for V and 6 bases for J; bases not matched to a gene: 7. This CDR3 comprises 14 residues. For the CDR3, the DNA is TGTGCCAGTAAGACAGGGGGTCGGAGTCAGCCCCAGCATTTT. Protein product: CASKTGGRSQPQHF.

The V call is TRBV5-1, the J call TRBJ2-5; a weak D match, TRBD2 (7 bases). Trimming removed 4 bases from V and 4 bases from J, with 23 bases in between. The CDR3 is 17 residues long. The V gene's germline CDR1 is SGHRS and CDR2 YFSETQ. CDR3 coding DNA: TGCGCCAGCAGCCCGAATCGAGAGGGGGGGACGGGAGAGACCCAGTACTTC. Translating it yields CASSPNREGGTGETQYF.

The V call is TRBV5-6, the J call TRBJ2-7; TRBD1 might be the D (5 bases). CDR1 is SGHDT and CDR2 is YYEEEE in the germline V gene. V lost 5 bases and J lost 5, with 14 bases in between. The CDR3 is 13 amino acids. The CDR3 region has the DNA TGTGCCAGCAGACGCAAAGACAGTCACGAGCAGTACTTC. Amino acid sequence: CASRRKDSHEQYF.

V usage is TRBV7-2 and J usage is TRBJ2-3; the D gene is possibly TRBD1 (6 bases). Germline V gene data show CDR1 as SGHTA and CDR2 as FQGNSA. The V and J ends lost 5 bases and 1 base respectively, with 10 bases between them. The CDR3 has 14 residues. Here the CDR3 reads CASSPRTGTDTQYF. As DNA, the CDR3 is TGTGCCAGCAGCCCGCGGACAGGCACAGATACGCAGTATTTT.

The chain couples TRBV5-1 to TRBJ2-7, with 10 bases that match TRBD2. V lost 2 bases to trimming and J lost 0 bases; unmatched junction nucleotides: 2. This CDR3 comprises 15 residues. Germline V gene lookup returns CDR1 SGHRS and CDR2 YFSETQ. CDR3 amino acids: CASSLLAGTSYEQYF. The DNA for the CDR3 is TGCGCCAGCAGCTTACTAGCGGGAACCTCCTACGAGCAGTACTTC.

This chain links TRBV11-2 with TRBJ1-1, with a weak D call TRBD1 (6 bases). V lost 5 bases and J 0 bases, leaving 10 bases between the germline ends. The CDR3 spans 14 residues. Germline V CDR1 and CDR2: SGHAT, FQNNGV. This chain's CDR3 is CASSTGQMNTEAFF. As DNA, the CDR3 is TGTGCCAGCAGCACCGGACAGATGAACACTGAAGCTTTCTTT.

The chain carries TRBV5-6 and TRBJ1-2; TRBD1 is a possible D gene (5 bases). Germline CDR1 reads SGHDT; CDR2 reads YYEEEE. Trimming pared 7 bases from V and 4 bases from J, leaving 14 bases between. The CDR3 loop spans 13 amino acids. The CDR3 loop reads CASDQGVGYGYTF. The CDR3 bases are TGTGCCAGCGACCAAGGGGTGGGCTATGGCTACACCTTC.

J is TRBJ2-3 and V is TRBV9; 12 bases are a match to TRBD2. The CDR3 is made up of 16 amino acids. Germline lookup yields CDR1 SGDLS and CDR2 YYNGEE. The J segment lost 3 bases and the V segment lost 0 bases, leaving 2 bases of the junction unmatched. The CDR3: CASSVGLAGGTDTQYF. The DNA for the CDR3 is TGTGCCAGCAGCGTAGGTCTAGCGGGAGGGACAGATACGCAGTATTTT.

The chain uses TRBV7-9 and TRBJ1-3; the D is unclear. Trimming left V 5 bases short and J 0 bases short, with 17 bases between. The CDR3 length is 17 residues. Germline V gene sequence: CDR1 SEHNR, CDR2 FQNEAQ (reference sequence). CDR3 protein: CASSLRQQLSSGNTIYF. CDR3 nucleotides: TGTGCCAGCAGCCTACGACAACAATTGAGCTCTGGAAACACCATATATTTT. The variable domain in full, with the rest retrieved from reference TRBV7-9 and TRBJ1-3, is DTGVSQNPRHKITKRGQNVTFRCDPISEHNRLYWYRQTLGQGPEFLTYFQNEAQLEKSRLLSDRFSAERPKGSFSTLEIQRTEQGDSAMYLCASSLRQQLSSGNTIYFGEGSWLTVV.

The gene calls are TRBV5-8 and TRBJ2-1; 8 bases line up with TRBD2. The trim removed 0 bases at V and 4 bases at J, leaving 15 bases unmatched. Germline-derived CDR1 and CDR2 are SGHTS and YDEGEE. The CDR3 totals 19 residues. CDR3: CASSLEVAGRPEPYNEQFF. The CDR3 nucleotides read TGTGCCAGCAGCTTGGAGGTAGCGGGGAGGCCTGAACCATACAATGAGCAGTTCTTC.

The chain links TRBV2 to TRBJ2-7; TRBD2 is a possible D gene (7 bases). Germline values: CDR1 SNHLY, CDR2 FYNNEI. V shed 0 bases and J shed 7 bases, with 16 bases lying between them. This CDR3 region has 15 residues. CDR3 sequence: CASSEARARGGEQYF. CDR3 DNA: TGTGCCAGCAGTGAAGCGCGTGCCAGGGGAGGGGAGCAGTACTTC.